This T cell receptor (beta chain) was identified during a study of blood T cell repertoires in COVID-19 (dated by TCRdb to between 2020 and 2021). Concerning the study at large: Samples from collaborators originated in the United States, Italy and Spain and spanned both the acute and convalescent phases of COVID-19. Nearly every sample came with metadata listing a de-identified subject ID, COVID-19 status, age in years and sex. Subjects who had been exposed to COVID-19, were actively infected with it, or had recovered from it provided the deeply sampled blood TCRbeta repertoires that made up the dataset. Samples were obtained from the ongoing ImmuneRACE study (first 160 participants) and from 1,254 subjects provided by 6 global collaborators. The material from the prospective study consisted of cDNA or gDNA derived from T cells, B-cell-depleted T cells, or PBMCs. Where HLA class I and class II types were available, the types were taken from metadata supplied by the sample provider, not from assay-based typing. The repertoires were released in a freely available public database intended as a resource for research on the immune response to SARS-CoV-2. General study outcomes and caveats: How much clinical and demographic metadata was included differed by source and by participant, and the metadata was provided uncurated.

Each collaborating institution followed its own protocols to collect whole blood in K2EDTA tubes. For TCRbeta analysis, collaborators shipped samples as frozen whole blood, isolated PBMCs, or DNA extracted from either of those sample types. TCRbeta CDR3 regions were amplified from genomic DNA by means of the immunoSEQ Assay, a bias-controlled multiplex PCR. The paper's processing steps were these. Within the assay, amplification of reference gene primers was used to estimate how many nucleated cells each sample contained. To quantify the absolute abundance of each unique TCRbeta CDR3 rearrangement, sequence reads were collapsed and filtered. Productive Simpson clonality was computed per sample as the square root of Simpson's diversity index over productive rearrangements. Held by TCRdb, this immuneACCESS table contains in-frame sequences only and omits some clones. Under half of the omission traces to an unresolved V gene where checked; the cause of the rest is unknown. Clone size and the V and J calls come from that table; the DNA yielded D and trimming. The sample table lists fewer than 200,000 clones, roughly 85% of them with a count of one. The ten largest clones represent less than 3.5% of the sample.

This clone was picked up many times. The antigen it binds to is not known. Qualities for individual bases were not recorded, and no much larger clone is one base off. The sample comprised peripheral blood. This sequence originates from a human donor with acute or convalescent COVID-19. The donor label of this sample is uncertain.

Here the CDR3 is given as CASSPPGGKSPLHF. The nucleotide sequence is TGTGCCAGCAGCCCACCAGGGGGTAAATCACCCCTCCACTTT. The V and J genes are TRBV3-1 (or the pseudogene TRBV3-2) and TRBJ1-6, with 7 central nucleotides matching TRBD1. As encoded in the germline V gene (reference sequence), CDR1 is LGHDT while CDR2 is YNNKEL. Including the terminal cysteine and phenylalanine, the CDR3 comprises 14 residues. Left in the record is the CDR3 DNA by itself, 42 bases read in frame from the first base. Trimming takes 4 bases off V and 10 bases off J; junction bases not matched to a gene: 7.